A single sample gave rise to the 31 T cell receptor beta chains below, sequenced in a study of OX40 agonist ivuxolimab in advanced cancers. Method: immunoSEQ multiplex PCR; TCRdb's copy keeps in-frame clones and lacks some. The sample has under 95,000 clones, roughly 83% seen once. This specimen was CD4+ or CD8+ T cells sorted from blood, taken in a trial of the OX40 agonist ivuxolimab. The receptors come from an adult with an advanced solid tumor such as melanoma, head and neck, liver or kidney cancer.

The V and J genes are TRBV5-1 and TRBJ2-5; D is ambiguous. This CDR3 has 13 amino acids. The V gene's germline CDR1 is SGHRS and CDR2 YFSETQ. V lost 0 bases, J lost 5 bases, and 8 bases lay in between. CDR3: CASSLAGPETQYF. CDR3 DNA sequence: TGCGCCAGCAGCTTGGCCGGGCCGGAGACCCAGTACTTC.

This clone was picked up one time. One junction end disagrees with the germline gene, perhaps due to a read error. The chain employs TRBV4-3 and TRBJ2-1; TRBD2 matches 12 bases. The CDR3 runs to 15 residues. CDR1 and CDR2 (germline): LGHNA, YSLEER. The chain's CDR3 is CASSQRLAGVRLSVF. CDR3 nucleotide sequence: TGCGCCAGCAGCCAACGACTAGCGGGAGTGAGGTTGAGTGTCTTC.

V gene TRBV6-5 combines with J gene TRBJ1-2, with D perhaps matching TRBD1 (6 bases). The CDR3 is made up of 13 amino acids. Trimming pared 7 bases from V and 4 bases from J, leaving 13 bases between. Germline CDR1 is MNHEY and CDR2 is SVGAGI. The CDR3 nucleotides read TGTGCCAGCACCCCCGACAGGATCTATGGCTACACCTTC. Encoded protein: CASTPDRIYGYTF.

The CDR3 DNA sequence: TGTGCCAGTCACGGGACAGGGGTATGGGCTGAAGCTTTCTTT. This encodes CASHGTGVWAEAFF. The rearrangement uses TRBV7-9 and TRBJ1-1; 10 positions agree with TRBD1. V gave up 9 bases and J gave up 6 bases; unmatched junction bases: 10. Germline-derived CDR1 and CDR2 are SEHNR and FQNEAQ (reference sequence). The CDR3 runs 14 residues.

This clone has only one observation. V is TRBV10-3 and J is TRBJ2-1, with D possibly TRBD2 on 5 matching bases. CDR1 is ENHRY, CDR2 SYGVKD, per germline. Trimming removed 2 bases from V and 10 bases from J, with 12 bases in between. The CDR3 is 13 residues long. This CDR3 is CAISEGSTGEQFF. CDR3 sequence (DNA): TGTGCCATCAGTGAGGGGTCAACGGGGGAGCAGTTCTTC.

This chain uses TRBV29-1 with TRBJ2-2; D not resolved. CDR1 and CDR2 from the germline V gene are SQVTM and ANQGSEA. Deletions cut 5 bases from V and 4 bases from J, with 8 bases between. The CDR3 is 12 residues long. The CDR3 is CSVTWGTGELFF. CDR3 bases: TGCAGCGTTACTTGGGGCACCGGGGAGCTGTTTTTT.

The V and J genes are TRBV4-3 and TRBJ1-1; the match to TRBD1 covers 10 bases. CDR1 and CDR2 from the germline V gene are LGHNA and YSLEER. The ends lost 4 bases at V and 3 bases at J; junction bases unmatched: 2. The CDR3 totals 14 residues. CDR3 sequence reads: CASSPGTGDTEAFF. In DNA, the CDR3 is TGCGCCAGCAGCCCCGGGACAGGGGACACTGAAGCTTTCTTT.

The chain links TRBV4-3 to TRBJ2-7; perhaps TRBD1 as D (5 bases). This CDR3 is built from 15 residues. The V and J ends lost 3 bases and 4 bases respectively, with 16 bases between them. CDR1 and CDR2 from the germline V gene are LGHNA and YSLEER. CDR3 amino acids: CASSQESGLNYEQYF. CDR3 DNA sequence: TGCGCCAGCAGCCAGGAGTCAGGGCTAAATTACGAGCAGTACTTC.

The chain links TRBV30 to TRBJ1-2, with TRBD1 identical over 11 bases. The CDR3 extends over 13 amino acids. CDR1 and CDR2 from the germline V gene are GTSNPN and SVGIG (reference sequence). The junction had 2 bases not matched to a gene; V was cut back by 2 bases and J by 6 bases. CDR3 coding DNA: TGTGCCTGGAGTCGGACAGGGGGCAATGGCTACACCTTC. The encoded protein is CAWSRTGGNGYTF. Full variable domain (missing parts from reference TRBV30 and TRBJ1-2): SQTIHQWPATLVQPVGSPLSLECTVEGTSNPNLYWYRQAAGRGLQLLFYSVGIGQISSEVPQNLSASRPQDRQFILSSKKLLLSDSGFYLCAWSRTGGNGYTFGSGTRLTVV.

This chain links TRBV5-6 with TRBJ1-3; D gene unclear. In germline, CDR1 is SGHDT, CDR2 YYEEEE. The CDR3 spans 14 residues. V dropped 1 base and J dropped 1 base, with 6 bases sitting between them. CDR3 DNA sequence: TGTGCCAGCAGCTTGCGGGTTTCTGGAAACACCATATATTTT. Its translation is CASSLRVSGNTIYF.

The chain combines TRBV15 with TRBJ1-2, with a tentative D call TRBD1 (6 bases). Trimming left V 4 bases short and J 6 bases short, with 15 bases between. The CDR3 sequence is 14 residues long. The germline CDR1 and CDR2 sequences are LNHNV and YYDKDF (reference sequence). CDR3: CATSTRTADNGYTF. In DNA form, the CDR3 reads TGTGCCACCAGCACGAGGACAGCAGACAATGGCTACACCTTC.

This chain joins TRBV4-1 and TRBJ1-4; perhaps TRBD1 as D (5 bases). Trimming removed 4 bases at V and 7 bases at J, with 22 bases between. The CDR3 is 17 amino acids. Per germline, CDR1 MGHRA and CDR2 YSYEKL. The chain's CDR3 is CASSRPAGAVWGEKLFF. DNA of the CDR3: TGCGCCAGCAGCCGCCCAGCCGGGGCGGTCTGGGGTGAAAAACTGTTTTTT.

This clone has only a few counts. For the CDR3, the DNA is TGTGCCAGCGGAGGGAGCCAGCCCCAGCATTTT. This translates into CASGGSQPQHF. The chain joins TRBV9 to TRBJ1-5; D is uncertain. Trimming removed 7 bases at V and 7 bases at J, with 9 bases between. Germline-derived CDR1 and CDR2 are SGDLS and YYNGEE. CDR3 length: 11 residues.

The CDR3, as DNA: TGTGCCATCAGTCACCCTAGGACAGGGGGCACAGATACGCAGTATTTT. Protein: CAISHPRTGGTDTQYF. The chain is built from TRBV10-3 and TRBJ2-3, with 9 bases identical to TRBD1. The junction had 7 bases not matched to a gene; V was cut back by 5 bases and J by 1 base. The CDR3 runs 16 residues. The germline V gene has CDR1 ENHRY and CDR2 SYGVKD.

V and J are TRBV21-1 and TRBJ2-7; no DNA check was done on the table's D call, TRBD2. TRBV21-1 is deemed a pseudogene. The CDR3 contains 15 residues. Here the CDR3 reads CASSQKRRNYYEQYF. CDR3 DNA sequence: TGTGCCAGCAGCCAAAAGAGAAGAAACTACTACGAGCAGTACTTC.

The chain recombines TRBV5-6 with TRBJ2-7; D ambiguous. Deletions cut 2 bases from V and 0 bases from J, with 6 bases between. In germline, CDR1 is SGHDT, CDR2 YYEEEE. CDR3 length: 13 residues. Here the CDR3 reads CASSLLSSYEQYF. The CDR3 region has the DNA TGTGCCAGCAGCTTACTATCCTCCTACGAGCAGTACTTC.

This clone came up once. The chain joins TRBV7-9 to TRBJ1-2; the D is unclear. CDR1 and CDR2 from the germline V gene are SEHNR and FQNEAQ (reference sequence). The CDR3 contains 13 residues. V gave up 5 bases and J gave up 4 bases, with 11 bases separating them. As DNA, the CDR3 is TGTGCCAGCAGCCCGGTGCTAGGCTATGGCTACACCTTC. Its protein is CASSPVLGYGYTF. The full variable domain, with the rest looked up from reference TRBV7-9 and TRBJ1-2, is DTGVSQNPRHKITKRGQNVTFRCDPISEHNRLYWYRQTLGQGPEFLTYFQNEAQLEKSRLLSDRFSAERPKGSFSTLEIQRTEQGDSAMYLCASSPVLGYGYTFGSGTRLTVV.

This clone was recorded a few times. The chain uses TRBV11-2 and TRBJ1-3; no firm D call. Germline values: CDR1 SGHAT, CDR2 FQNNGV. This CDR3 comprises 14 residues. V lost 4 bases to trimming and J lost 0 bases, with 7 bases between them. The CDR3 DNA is TGTGCCAGCAGCTATCTAACCTCTGGAAACACCATATATTTT. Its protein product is CASSYLTSGNTIYF.

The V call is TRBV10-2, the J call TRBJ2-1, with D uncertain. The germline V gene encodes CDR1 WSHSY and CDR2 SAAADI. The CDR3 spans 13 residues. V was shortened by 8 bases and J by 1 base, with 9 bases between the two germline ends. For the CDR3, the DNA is TGCGCCAGCGGTTCCCTTTCCTACAATGAGCAGTTCTTC. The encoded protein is CASGSLSYNEQFF.

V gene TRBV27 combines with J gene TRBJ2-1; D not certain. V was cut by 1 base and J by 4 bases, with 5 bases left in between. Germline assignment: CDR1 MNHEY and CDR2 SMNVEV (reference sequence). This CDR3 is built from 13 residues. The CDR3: CASSLYRYNEQFF. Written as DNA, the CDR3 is TGTGCCAGCAGTTTATATCGTTACAATGAGCAGTTCTTC.

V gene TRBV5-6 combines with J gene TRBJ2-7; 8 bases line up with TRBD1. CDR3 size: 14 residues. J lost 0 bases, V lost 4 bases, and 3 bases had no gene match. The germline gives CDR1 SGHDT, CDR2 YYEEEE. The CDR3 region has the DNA TGTGCCAGCAGCCTGACAGGGGTCTCCTACGAGCAGTACTTC. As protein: CASSLTGVSYEQYF. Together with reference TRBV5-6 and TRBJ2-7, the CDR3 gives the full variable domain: DAGVTQSPTHLIKTRGQQVTLRCSPKSGHDTVSWYQQALGQGPQFIFQYYEEEERQRGNFPDRFSGHQFPNYSSELNVNALLLGDSALYLCASSLTGVSYEQYFGPGTRLTVT.

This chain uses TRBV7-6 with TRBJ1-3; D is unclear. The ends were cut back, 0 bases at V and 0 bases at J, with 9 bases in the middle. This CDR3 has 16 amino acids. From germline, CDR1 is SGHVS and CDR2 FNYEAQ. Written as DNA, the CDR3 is TGTGCCAGCAGCTTAGCTCCGACAAGCTCTGGAAACACCATATATTTT. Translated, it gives CASSLAPTSSGNTIYF. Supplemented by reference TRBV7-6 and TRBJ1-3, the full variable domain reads GAGVSQSPRYKVTKRGQDVALRCDPISGHVSLYWYRQALGQGPEFLTYFNYEAQQDKSGLPNDRFSAERPEGSISTLTIQRTEQRDSAMYRCASSLAPTSSGNTIYFGEGSWLTVV.

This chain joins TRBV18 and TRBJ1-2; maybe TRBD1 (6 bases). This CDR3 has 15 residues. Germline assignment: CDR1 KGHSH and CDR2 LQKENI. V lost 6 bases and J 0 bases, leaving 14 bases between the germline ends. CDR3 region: CASSTTGNANYGYTF. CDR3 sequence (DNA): TGTGCCAGCTCCACCACAGGGAATGCTAACTATGGCTACACCTTC.

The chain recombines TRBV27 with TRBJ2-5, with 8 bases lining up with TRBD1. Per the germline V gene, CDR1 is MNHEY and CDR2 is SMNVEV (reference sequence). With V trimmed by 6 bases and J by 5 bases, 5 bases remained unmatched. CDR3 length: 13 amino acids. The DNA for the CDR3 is TGTGCCAGCAGAAGACAGGGGTGGGAGACCCAGTACTTC. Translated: CASRRQGWETQYF.

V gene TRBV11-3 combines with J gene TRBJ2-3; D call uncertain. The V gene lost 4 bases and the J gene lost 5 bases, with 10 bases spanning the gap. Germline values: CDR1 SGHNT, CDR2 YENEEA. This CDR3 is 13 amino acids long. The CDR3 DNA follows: TGTGCCAGCAGCTCGTCACAAAGAGATACGCAGTATTTT. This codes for CASSSSQRDTQYF.

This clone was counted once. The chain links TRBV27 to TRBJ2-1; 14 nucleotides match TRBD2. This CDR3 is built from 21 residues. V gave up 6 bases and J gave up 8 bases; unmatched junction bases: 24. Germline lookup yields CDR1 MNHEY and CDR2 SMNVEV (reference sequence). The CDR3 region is CASSRQVPSLGLAGGIDEQFF. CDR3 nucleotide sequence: TGTGCCAGCAGCAGGCAGGTACCCTCTCTCGGACTAGCGGGGGGAATAGATGAGCAGTTCTTC.

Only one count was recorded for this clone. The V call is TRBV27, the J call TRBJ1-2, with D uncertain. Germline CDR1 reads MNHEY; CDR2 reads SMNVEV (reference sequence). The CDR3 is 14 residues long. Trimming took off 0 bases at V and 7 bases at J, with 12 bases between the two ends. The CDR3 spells CASSLSSSAAGYTF. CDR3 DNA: TGTGCCAGCAGTTTATCGTCGTCAGCCGCTGGCTACACCTTC.

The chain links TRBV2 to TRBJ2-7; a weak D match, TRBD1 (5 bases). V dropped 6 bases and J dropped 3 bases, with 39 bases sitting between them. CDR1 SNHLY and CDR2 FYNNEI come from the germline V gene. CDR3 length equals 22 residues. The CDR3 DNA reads TGTGCCAGCAGGGAATCTATCTTTTGGGGCAGGGATGACTCCCCCTTTCGCTACGAGCAGTACTTC. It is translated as CASRESIFWGRDDSPFRYEQYF.

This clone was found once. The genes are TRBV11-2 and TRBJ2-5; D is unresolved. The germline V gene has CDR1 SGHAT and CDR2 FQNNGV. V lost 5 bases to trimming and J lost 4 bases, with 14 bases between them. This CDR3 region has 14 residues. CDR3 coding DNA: TGTGCCAGCAGCCCAGCTAGAACAAGAGAGACCCAGTACTTC. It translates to CASSPARTRETQYF.

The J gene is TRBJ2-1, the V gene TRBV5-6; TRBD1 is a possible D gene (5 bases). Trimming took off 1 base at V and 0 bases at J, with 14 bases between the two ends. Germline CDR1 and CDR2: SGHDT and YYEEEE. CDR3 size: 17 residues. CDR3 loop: CASSLIQGVSSYNEQFF. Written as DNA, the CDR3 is TGTGCCAGCAGCTTGATTCAGGGCGTTAGCTCCTACAATGAGCAGTTCTTC.

The CDR3 nucleotides read TGTGCCAGCAGCACACCCTTTGGGGAGGGGCCTGGTGAGACCCAGTACTTC. This sequence encodes CASSTPFGEGPGETQYF. The chain recombines TRBV7-8 with TRBJ2-5; 7 bases align to TRBD2. The V segment lost 5 bases and the J segment 5 bases; nucleotides outside the gene matches: 17. This CDR3 comprises 17 residues. The germline gives CDR1 SGHVS, CDR2 FQNEAQ.